This T cell receptor beta chain was identified in a study of blood T cell repertoires in COVID-19. About the study: Samples of COVID-19 (acute and convalescent) were obtained from the United States, Italy and Spain. The analysed material was cDNA or gDNA that came from T cells, B-cell-depleted T cells, or PBMCs.

Source study methods: Using reference gene primer amplification, nucleated cell counts were estimated. Profiled with immunoSEQ multiplex PCR; TCRdb holds only in-frame clones, not every one. V, J and clone size are those of that table, while D and trimming were read from the DNA. The table records 540,000 or so clones, roughly nine tenths of them present only once. In Seattle, patients joined the study during active infection and were tracked longitudinally. Germline V gene lookup returns CDR1 GTSNPN and CDR2 SVGIG (reference sequence). The ends were cut back, 1 base at V and 7 bases at J, with 14 bases in the middle. The CDR3 extends over 13 amino acids.

Sequencing was carried out using peripheral blood. The source is a woman in her forties or fifties with COVID-19, enrolled during active disease. This chain connects TRBV30 to TRBJ2-7; D possibly corresponds to TRBD1 (5 bases). The CDR3 protein is CAWSELGAGEQYF. The CDR3 DNA follows: TGTGCCTGGAGTGAATTAGGGGCTGGAGAGCAGTACTTC.